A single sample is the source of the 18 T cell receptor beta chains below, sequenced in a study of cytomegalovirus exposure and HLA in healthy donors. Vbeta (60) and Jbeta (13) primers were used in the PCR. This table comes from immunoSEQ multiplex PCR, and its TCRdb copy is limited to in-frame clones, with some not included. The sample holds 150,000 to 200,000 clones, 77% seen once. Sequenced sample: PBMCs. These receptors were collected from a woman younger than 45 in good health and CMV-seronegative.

CDR3 loop: CASSYGLAGVNEQFF. As DNA, the CDR3 is TGTGCCAGCAGTTATGGGCTAGCGGGAGTCAATGAGCAGTTCTTC. This rearrangement joins TRBV6-5 to TRBJ2-1, with TRBD2 matching 10 bases. The V gene's germline CDR1 is MNHEY and CDR2 SVGAGI. The CDR3 is 15 residues long. The V segment lost 3 bases and the J segment 6 bases; nucleotides outside the gene matches: 5.

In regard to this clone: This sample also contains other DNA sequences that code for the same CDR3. CDR3 residues: CASSLGTGYQPQHF. CDR3 DNA: TGTGCCAGCAGTTTAGGGACAGGGTACCAGCCCCAGCATTTT. The chain links TRBV27 to TRBJ1-5, with TRBD1 identical over 9 bases. CDR1 is MNHEY, CDR2 SMNVEV, per germline (reference sequence). The CDR3 spans 14 residues. V was clipped by 2 bases and J by 7 bases; unmatched bases: 3.

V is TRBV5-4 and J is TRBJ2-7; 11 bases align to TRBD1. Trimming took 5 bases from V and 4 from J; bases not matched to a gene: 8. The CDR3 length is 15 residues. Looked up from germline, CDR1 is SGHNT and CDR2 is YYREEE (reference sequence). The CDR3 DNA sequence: TGTGCCAGCAGTCACCGGACAGGGGGCGTGTACGAGCAGTACTTC. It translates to CASSHRTGGVYEQYF. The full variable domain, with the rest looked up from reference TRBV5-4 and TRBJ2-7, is ETGVTQSPTHLIKTRGQQVTLRCSSQSGHNTVSWYQQALGQGPQFIFQYYREEENGRGNFPPRFSGLQFPNYSSELNVNALELDDSALYLCASSHRTGGVYEQYFGPGTRLTVT.

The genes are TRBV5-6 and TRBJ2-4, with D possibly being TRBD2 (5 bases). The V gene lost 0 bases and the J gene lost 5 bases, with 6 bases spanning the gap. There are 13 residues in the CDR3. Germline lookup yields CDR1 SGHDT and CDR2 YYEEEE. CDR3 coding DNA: TGTGCCAGCAGCTTGGTCGGGGAAAACATTCAGTACTTC. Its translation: CASSLVGENIQYF.

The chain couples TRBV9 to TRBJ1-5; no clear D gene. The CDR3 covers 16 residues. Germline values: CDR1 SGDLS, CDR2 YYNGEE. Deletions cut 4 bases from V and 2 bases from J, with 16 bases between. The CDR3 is CASSPHGGVGNQPQHF. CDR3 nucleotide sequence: TGTGCCAGCAGCCCCCACGGAGGAGTCGGCAATCAGCCCCAGCATTTT.

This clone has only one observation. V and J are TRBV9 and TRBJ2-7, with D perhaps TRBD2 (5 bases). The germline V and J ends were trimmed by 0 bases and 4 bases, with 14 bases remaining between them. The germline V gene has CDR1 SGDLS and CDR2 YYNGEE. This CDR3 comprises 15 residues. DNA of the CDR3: TGTGCCAGCAGCGTAGGCCTCGAGGGTTCATACGAGCAGTACTTC. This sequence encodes CASSVGLEGSYEQYF.

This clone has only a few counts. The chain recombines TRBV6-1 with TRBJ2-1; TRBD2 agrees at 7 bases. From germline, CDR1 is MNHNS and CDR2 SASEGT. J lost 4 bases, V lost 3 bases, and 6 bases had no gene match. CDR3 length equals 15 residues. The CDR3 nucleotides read TGTGCCAGCAGTGATGGGGCTAGCGGTTACAATGAGCAGTTCTTC. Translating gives CASSDGASGYNEQFF.

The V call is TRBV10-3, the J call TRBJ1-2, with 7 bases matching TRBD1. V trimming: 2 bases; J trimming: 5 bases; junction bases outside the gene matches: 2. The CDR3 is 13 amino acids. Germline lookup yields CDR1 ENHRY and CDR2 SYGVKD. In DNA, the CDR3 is TGTGCCATCAGTGAGGGGACAGATTATGGCTACACCTTC. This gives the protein CAISEGTDYGYTF.

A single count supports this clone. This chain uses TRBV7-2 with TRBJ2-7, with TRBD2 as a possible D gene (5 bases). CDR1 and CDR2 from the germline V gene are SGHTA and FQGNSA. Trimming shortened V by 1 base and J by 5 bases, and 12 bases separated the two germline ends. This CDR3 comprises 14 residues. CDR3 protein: CASSLGLKVDEQYF. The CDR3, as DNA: TGTGCCAGCAGCTTAGGACTAAAAGTCGACGAGCAGTACTTC.

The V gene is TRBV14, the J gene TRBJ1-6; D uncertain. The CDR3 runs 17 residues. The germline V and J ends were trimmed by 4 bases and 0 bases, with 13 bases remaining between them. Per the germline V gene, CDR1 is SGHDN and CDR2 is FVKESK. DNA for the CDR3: TGTGCCAGCAGCCCTGCGTTGGAGAGCTCCTATAATTCACCCCTCCACTTT. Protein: CASSPALESSYNSPLHF.

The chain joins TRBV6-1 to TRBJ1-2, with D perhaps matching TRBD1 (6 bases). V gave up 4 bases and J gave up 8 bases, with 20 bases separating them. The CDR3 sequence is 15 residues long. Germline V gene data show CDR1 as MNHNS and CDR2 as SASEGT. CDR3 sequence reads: CASSVQLRDTRGYTF. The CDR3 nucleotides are TGTGCCAGCAGTGTCCAGCTCCGGGACACCAGGGGCTACACCTTC.

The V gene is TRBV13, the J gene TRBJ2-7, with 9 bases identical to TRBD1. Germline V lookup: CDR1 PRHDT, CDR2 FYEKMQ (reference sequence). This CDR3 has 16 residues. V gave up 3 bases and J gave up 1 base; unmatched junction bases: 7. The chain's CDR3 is CASSFNPGQGSYEQYF. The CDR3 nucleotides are TGTGCCAGCAGCTTTAACCCGGGACAGGGATCCTACGAGCAGTACTTC.

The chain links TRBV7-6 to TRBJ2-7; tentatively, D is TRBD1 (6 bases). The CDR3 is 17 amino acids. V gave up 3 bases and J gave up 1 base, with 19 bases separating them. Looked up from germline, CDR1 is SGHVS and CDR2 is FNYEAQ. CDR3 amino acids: CASSLIAETGKSYEQYF. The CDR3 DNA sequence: TGTGCCAGCAGCTTGATCGCCGAGACAGGAAAGTCCTACGAGCAGTACTTC. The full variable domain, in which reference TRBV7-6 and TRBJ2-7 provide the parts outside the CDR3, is GAGVSQSPRYKVTKRGQDVALRCDPISGHVSLYWYRQALGQGPEFLTYFNYEAQQDKSGLPNDRFSAERPEGSISTLTIQRTEQRDSAMYRCASSLIAETGKSYEQYFGPGTRLTVT.

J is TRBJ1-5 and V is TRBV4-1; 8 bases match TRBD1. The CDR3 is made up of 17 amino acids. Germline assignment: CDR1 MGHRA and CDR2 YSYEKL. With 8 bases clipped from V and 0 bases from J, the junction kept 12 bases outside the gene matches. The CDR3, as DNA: TGCGCCAGCGTAGCAAACAGGGGGACCGATAGCAATCAGCCCCAGCATTTT. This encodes CASVANRGTDSNQPQHF.

The CDR3 nucleotides read TGTGCCAGCAGTTTATCGGCTAGCGGGAACTCCTACGAGCAGTACTTC. Translating gives CASSLSASGNSYEQYF. This chain connects TRBV27 to TRBJ2-7; the match to TRBD2 covers 9 bases. The CDR3 loop spans 16 amino acids. Trimming took 0 bases from V and 0 from J; bases not matched to a gene: 3. In germline, CDR1 is MNHEY, CDR2 SMNVEV (reference sequence).

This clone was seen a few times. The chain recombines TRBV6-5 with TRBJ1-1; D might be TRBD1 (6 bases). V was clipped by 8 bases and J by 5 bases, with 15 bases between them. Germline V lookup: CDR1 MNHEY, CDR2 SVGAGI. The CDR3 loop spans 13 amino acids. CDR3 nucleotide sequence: TGTGCCAGCTCGAACCAGGGGCGGACTGAAGCTTTCTTT. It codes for CASSNQGRTEAFF.

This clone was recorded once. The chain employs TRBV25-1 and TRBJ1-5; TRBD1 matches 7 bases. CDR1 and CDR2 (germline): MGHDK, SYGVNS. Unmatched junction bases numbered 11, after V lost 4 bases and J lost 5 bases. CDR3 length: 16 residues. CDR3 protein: CASSGAGGRGDQPQHF. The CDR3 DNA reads TGTGCCAGCAGTGGGGCAGGAGGCAGGGGGGATCAGCCCCAGCATTTT.

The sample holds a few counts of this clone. CDR3 amino acids: CASSLAGSTAVGTGSQETQYF. The CDR3 coding sequence is TGCGCCAGCAGCTTGGCTGGCTCAACCGCCGTCGGGACAGGATCCCAAGAGACCCAGTACTTC. J is TRBJ2-5 and V is TRBV5-1; 8 nucleotides match TRBD1. Germline V gene lookup returns CDR1 SGHRS and CDR2 YFSETQ. The CDR3 totals 21 residues. The V segment lost 0 bases and the J segment 1 base; nucleotides outside the gene matches: 20.